This TCR beta chain was identified during a study of T cell responses to AZD1222 COVID-19 vaccine. Notes on this clone: Its specificity is unknown.

The V gene end was trimmed by 7 bases and the J gene end by 5 bases; junction bases not matched to a gene: 9. From germline, CDR1 is SNHLY and CDR2 FYNNEI. This CDR3 spans 15 amino acids. Regarding the study as a whole: Baseline seropositivity occurred in only 5 to 7 AZD1222 recipients. Spike was spanned by vaccine-associated CD4 TCRs, with dominance at 160-218 and 743-854. Most donors were white British, females outnumbered males, and clonal diversity was possibly underestimated.

Here immunoSEQ multiplex PCR was the method, and the copy in TCRdb shows in-frame clones only, minus some. The sample holds 95,000 to 150,000 clones; roughly 90% are singletons and the top ten take 3.5% to 4.5%. The rearrangement uses TRBV2 and TRBJ2-1; the match to TRBD1 covers 9 bases. The specimen was peripheral blood, collected on day 0 of AZD1222 vaccination. This clonotype originated in an adult in good health. The chain's CDR3 is CASTLGGTGNNEQFF. The CDR3, as DNA: TGTGCCAGCACCCTAGGGGGGACAGGGAACAATGAGCAGTTCTTC.